The source of this TCR beta chain is a study of T cells after yellow fever vaccination. This CDR3 region has 14 residues. V lost 3 bases and J lost 0, with 8 bases in between. CDR1 is KGHSH, CDR2 LQKENI, per germline. One entry per CDR3 protein results from TCRdb running MiXCR on the 5' RACE reads. Seen here are about 310,000 distinct CDR3 sequences, around 3.6% observed once, and the top ten hold 23%. The clonotype comes from a man between 18 and 29 years old who received the YFV17D yellow fever vaccine. The chain uses TRBV18 and TRBJ1-2; tentative D call: TRBD1 (6 bases). This specimen consisted of PBMCs, obtained on the day of the yellow fever booster vaccination. The CDR3 sequence is CASSPGASNYGYTF. The DNA for the CDR3 is TGTGCCAGCTCACCGGGGGCCTCTAACTATGGCTACACCTTC.